This is a list of T cell receptor beta chains from one sample in a study of blood T cell repertoires in COVID-19. Clones were sequenced by immunoSEQ multiplex PCR, and TCRdb holds only the in-frame ones, with some missing. The sample holds 300,000 to 400,000 clones, around 90% seen once. Sequencing input: PBMCs or T cells enriched from blood (not recorded which). All receptors derive from a man between 60 and 75 years old who had recovered from COVID-19. Each CDR3 is given with its conserved first and last residue. D genes are given only for firm matches. Part of the rows lack a size; the others show once, few, many or a class for expanded clones.

TRBD1	15	TRBV6-5	TRBJ1-1	once	CASSLGQGWNTEAFF	TGTGCCAGCAGTTTGGGACAGGGGTGGAACACTGAAGCTTTCTTT
NA	14	TRBV14	TRBJ2-3	NA	CASSQRQGTDTQYF	TGTGCCAGCAGCCAACGTCAGGGTACAGATACGCAGTATTTT
NA	13	TRBV7-8	TRBJ2-5	NA	CASSLGPEETQYF	TGTGCCAGCAGCTTAGGGCCTGAAGAGACCCAGTACTTC
TRBD1	18	TRBV5-1	TRBJ1-3	NA	CASSQTGTGLLSGNTIYF	TGCGCCAGCAGCCAGACCGGGACAGGGCTGCTCTCTGGAAACACCATATATTTT
NA	14	TRBV12-5	TRBJ1-1	NA	CASGLLRTATEAFF	TGTGCTAGTGGTTTGCTCCGGACAGCCACTGAAGCTTTCTTT
TRBD2	16	TRBV6-1	TRBJ2-3	NA	CASSAGGLAGPRTQYF	TGTGCCAGCAGTGCGGGTGGTCTAGCGGGCCCCCGTACGCAGTATTTT
NA	14	TRBV18	TRBJ1-1	NA	CASSPRELNTEAFF	TGTGCCAGCTCACCACGGGAGTTGAACACTGAAGCTTTCTTT
NA	15	TRBV6-5	TRBJ1-3	NA	CASSYSRGRGYTIYF	TGTGCCAGCAGTTACTCGAGAGGGCGCGGGTACACCATATATTTT
NA	14	TRBV18	TRBJ1-1	NA	CASSPLSRNTEAFF	TGTGCCAGCTCACCACTATCTAGGAACACTGAAGCTTTCTTT
NA	15	TRBV4-2	TRBJ1-2	NA	CASSQVLRDIYGYTF	TGTGCCAGCAGCCAAGTTCTCCGGGACATCTATGGCTACACCTTC
NA	15	TRBV19	TRBJ2-1	NA	CASTSWTAPGNEQFF	TGTGCCAGTACCTCCTGGACTGCGCCTGGCAATGAGCAGTTCTTC
NA	16	TRBV15	TRBJ2-2	NA	CATSRGRDSFTGELFF	TGTGCCACCAGCAGAGGGAGGGACTCCTTCACCGGGGAGCTGTTTTTT
NA	15	TRBV4-1	TRBJ2-3	NA	CASSQEKETTDTQYF	TGCGCCAGCAGCCAAGAGAAGGAGACCACAGATACGCAGTATTTT
TRBD2	15	TRBV27	TRBJ2-1	NA	CASSRAGGSYNEQFF	TGTGCCAGCAGTCGAGCGGGAGGCTCCTACAATGAGCAGTTCTTC
NA	13	TRBV4-1	TRBJ2-7	NA	CASSPQTGYEQYF	TGCGCCAGCAGCCCACAGACAGGTTACGAGCAGTACTTC
NA	17	TRBV29-1	TRBJ1-3	NA	CSVRGDKGPVSGNTIYF	TGCAGCGTCCGCGGGGATAAGGGGCCGGTCTCTGGAAACACCATATATTTT
NA	15	TRBV19	TRBJ2-1	NA	CASSIAPLGYNEQFF	TGTGCCAGTAGTATAGCTCCACTAGGGTACAATGAGCAGTTCTTC